The 4 T cell receptor beta chains below were found in one sample sequenced in a study of shared clonotypes between healthy human individuals. Generated by immunoSEQ multiplex PCR, the TCRdb table keeps only in-frame clones and is missing some. The sample lists around 700,000 clones, roughly 70% seen once, with less than 2% in the top ten. Sequencing was done on a sample of memory CD4+ T cells sorted from blood. Subset described: CD45RA-negative fraction. The receptors stem from a woman in her twenties or thirties in good health.

This chain joins TRBV5-1 and TRBJ2-7; the D call may be TRBD1 or TRBD2 (5 bases each). V was cut by 4 bases and J by 0 bases, with 20 bases left in between. Germline V CDR1 and CDR2: SGHRS, YFSETQ. The CDR3 covers 17 residues. The CDR3 region has the DNA TGCGCCAGCAGCCTAGTATCGGGGACGGAGAGCTCCTACGAGCAGTACTTC. This codes for CASSLVSGTESSYEQYF.

This chain joins TRBV19 and TRBJ1-1; tentatively, D is TRBD1 (6 bases). CDR1 and CDR2 (germline): LNHDA, SQIVND (reference sequence). There are 12 residues in the CDR3. V lost 6 bases, J lost 11 bases, and 16 bases lay in between. For the CDR3, the DNA is TGTGCCAGTAGGGAACAGGGTAAGATGGCTTTCTTT. As protein: CASREQGKMAFF.

The chain couples TRBV28 to TRBJ1-2; the match to TRBD1 covers 10 bases. The CDR3 covers 21 residues. CDR1 and CDR2 from the germline V gene are MDHEN and SYDVKM. V was pared by 7 bases and J by 3 bases, with 26 bases of the junction left unmatched. The chain's CDR3 is CASISGQGIGLAHQADYGYTF. CDR3 in DNA: TGTGCCAGCATTTCGGGACAGGGGATTGGGTTGGCTCATCAAGCTGACTATGGCTACACCTTC.

This clone was seen more than once but under ten times. The chain employs TRBV7-2 and TRBJ2-1; unclear D gene. This CDR3 contains 16 residues. V was trimmed by 2 bases and J by 5 bases, leaving 16 bases between them. The germline V gene has CDR1 SGHTA and CDR2 FQGNSA. The CDR3 nucleotides read TGTGCCAGCAGCTTAATGGTCACCCGCGTCAACAATGAGCAGTTCTTC. Translated, it gives CASSLMVTRVNNEQFF.